The next 13 T cell receptor beta chains were all read from a single sample in a study of patients and donors after allogeneic stem cell transplantation. Each CDR3 protein is one row after TCRdb ran MiXCR on the RT-PCR reads. This sample has fewer than 250,000 distinct CDR3 sequences, with 14% found just once. Sequencing was carried out using blood, either unsorted or a sorted T cell fraction (not recorded which). Every receptor here comes from a human donor who was either an allogeneic HSCT recipient or a stem cell or donor lymphocyte infusion donor (not recorded which). It is not recorded whose cells these are; they may come from a transplant donor.

The rearrangement links TRBV7-2 to TRBJ2-1; D gene unclear. Germline CDR1 reads SGHTA; CDR2 reads FQGNSA. CDR3 length equals 12 residues. The V end lost 7 bases, the J end lost 5 bases, and 9 bases lay between the germline ends. The chain's CDR3 is CASNQDNNEQFF. CDR3 bases: TGTGCCAGCAACCAGGATAACAATGAGCAGTTCTTC.

The chain combines TRBV9 with TRBJ2-5; TRBD2 agrees at 8 bases. Losses at the gene ends were 1 base for V and 5 bases for J; bases not matched to a gene: 4. This CDR3 has 14 amino acids. Looked up from germline, CDR1 is SGDLS and CDR2 is YYNGEE. CDR3 loop: CASSVRGGRETQYF. The CDR3 nucleotides are TGTGCCAGCAGCGTACGGGGGGGCAGGGAGACCCAGTACTTC.

For this clonotype: A much larger clone sits a single nucleotide away, making a read error possible. The chain couples TRBV6-5 to TRBJ2-3; 7 nucleotides match TRBD1. From germline, CDR1 is MNHEY and CDR2 SVGAGI. The CDR3 has 12 residues. Trimming at V came to 6 bases and at J to 4 bases, leaving 1 base not matched to a gene. This chain's CDR3 is CASRTGSDTQYF. CDR3 nucleotide sequence: TGTGCCAGCAGGACAGGGTCAGATACGCAGTATTTT.

This clonotype has at least ten counts. The chain combines TRBV7-9 with TRBJ1-6; 8 bases map to TRBD1. The CDR3 has 15 residues. CDR1 is SEHNR, CDR2 FQNEAQ, per germline (reference sequence). Trimming took 4 bases from V and 6 from J; bases not matched to a gene: 5. Here the CDR3 reads CASSSQGASNSPLHF. The CDR3 DNA sequence: TGTGCCAGCAGCTCCCAGGGGGCTAGTAATTCACCCCTCCACTTT.

Written as DNA, the CDR3 is TGCAGCGTTGCGGGACTAGCGGGAGTGCCCACAGATACGCAGTATTTT. Its protein product is CSVAGLAGVPTDTQYF. The chain uses TRBV29-1 and TRBJ2-3; 14 bases match TRBD2. V shed 4 bases and J 2 bases; nucleotides not matched to a gene: 5. Germline-derived CDR1 and CDR2 are SQVTM and ANQGSEA. The CDR3 has 16 amino acids.

The CDR3 loop reads CASSFPPGQPNSPLHF. The CDR3 nucleotides are TGTGCCAGCAGCTTTCCCCCCGGACAGCCGAATTCACCCCTCCACTTT. The genes are TRBV7-2 and TRBJ1-6, with D perhaps TRBD1 (6 bases). This CDR3 has 16 residues. V gave up 3 bases and J gave up 7 bases, with 16 bases separating them. The germline CDR1 and CDR2 sequences are SGHTA and FQGNSA.

In its sample, this clonotype was seen many times. The rearrangement joins TRBV20-1 to TRBJ2-5; TRBD2 aligns across 14 bases. Germline trimming cut 5 bases from V and 4 bases from J; bases unmatched to any gene: 9. Germline CDR1 and CDR2: DFQATT and SNEGSKA (reference sequence). This CDR3 spans 16 amino acids. The CDR3 bases are TGCAGTGCTCACGGACTAGCGGGGGGAGGGGCAGAGACCCAGTACTTC. Amino acid sequence: CSAHGLAGGGAETQYF.

J is TRBJ1-1 and V is TRBV7-9; TRBD1 agrees at 7 bases. The CDR3 totals 15 residues. Looked up from germline, CDR1 is SEHNR and CDR2 is FQNEAQ (reference sequence). Trimming at V came to 6 bases and at J to 1 base, leaving 8 bases not matched to a gene. CDR3 nucleotide sequence: TGTGCCAGCAGTCCAACTCAGGGGGAGAACACTGAAGCTTTCTTT. Residues: CASSPTQGENTEAFF.

This clonotype was recorded at least ten times. V is TRBV5-1 and J is TRBJ2-2; D might be TRBD2 (6 bases). V dropped 0 bases and J dropped 1 base, with 7 bases sitting between them. Per the germline V gene, CDR1 is SGHRS and CDR2 is YFSETQ. This CDR3 is built from 15 residues. CDR3 amino acids: CASSLGGVNTGELFF. The CDR3 DNA reads as TGCGCCAGCAGCTTGGGCGGGGTGAACACCGGGGAGCTGTTTTTT.

This clonotype was picked up many times. The chain is built from TRBV18 and TRBJ2-1; 7 bases are a match to TRBD2. The CDR3 contains 17 residues. V gave up 3 bases and J gave up 0 bases; unmatched junction bases: 8. Germline CDR1 and CDR2: KGHSH and LQKENI. The CDR3 loop is CASSPQRGGSSYNEQFF. The CDR3 DNA follows: TGTGCCAGCTCACCTCAAAGGGGAGGGAGCTCCTACAATGAGCAGTTCTTC.

CDR3 nucleotides: TGCGCCAGCAGCCCGCCGGCCGGTAACTATGGCTACACCTTC. This encodes CASSPPAGNYGYTF. V usage is TRBV4-1 and J usage is TRBJ1-2; no clear D. Germline CDR1 and CDR2: MGHRA and YSYEKL. Trimming removed 4 bases from V and 1 base from J, with 10 bases in between. This CDR3 has 14 residues.

This clonotype has a handful of counts. This rearrangement joins TRBV25-1 to TRBJ1-2; weak D call: TRBD1 (6 bases). Germline V lookup: CDR1 MGHDK, CDR2 SYGVNS. This CDR3 region has 13 residues. V lost 6 bases and J lost 4, with 12 bases in between. The chain's CDR3 is CASSAGTSYGYTF. CDR3 DNA sequence: TGTGCCAGCAGCGCCGGGACATCCTATGGCTACACCTTC.

The J gene is TRBJ2-5, the V gene TRBV10-2, with a tentative D call TRBD2 (5 bases). Per the germline V gene, CDR1 is WSHSY and CDR2 is SAAADI. V lost 2 bases and J lost 5, with 6 bases in between. This CDR3 is 12 amino acids long. The CDR3 coding sequence is TGCGCCAGCAGTGAGGCTAGCGAGACCCAGTACTTC. This sequence encodes CASSEASETQYF.